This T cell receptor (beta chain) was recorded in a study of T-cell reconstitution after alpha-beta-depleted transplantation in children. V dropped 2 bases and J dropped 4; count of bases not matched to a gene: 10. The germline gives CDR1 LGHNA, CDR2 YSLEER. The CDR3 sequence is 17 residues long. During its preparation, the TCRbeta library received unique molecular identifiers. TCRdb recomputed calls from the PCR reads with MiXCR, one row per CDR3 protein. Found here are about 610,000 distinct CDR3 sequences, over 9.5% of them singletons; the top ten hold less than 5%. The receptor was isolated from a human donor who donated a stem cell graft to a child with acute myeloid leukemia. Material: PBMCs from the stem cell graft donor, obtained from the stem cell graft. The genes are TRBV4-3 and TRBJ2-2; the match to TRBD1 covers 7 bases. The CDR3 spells CASSQTTPGQSTGELFF. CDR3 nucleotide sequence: TGCGCCAGCAGCCAAACCACCCCGGGACAGAGCACCGGGGAGCTGTTTTTT.